The source of this T cell receptor beta chain is a study of T cell clonotyping in hematopoietic cell transplantation. Points on this clone: As yet, its antigen is unknown. An end of the junction differs from the germline gene, which may be a read error.

The data were produced by immunoSEQ multiplex PCR, yet TCRdb's version contains in-frame clones alone and is incomplete. The sample yields roughly 13,000 clones, about three fifths seen once. Broader study findings: Few recipient clonotypes overlapped donors; over 97% were de novo at given depth. Recipient TCR diversity dropped after transplant; expanded clonotypes rose from day 30 to 180.

This CDR3 is built from 12 residues. CDR1 is SGHNT, CDR2 YYREEE, per germline (reference sequence). This sequence originates from a human donor who either received an allogeneic hematopoietic cell transplant for a myeloid malignancy or was a related donor (not recorded which). Some clones in this sample may be carry-over from other donors' samples. Sample: PBMCs. The chain uses TRBV5-4 and TRBJ1-2; no reliable D call. The CDR3 DNA sequence: TGTGCCAGCAGCTTGAACAACTATGGCTGCACCTTC. This encodes CASSLNNYGCTF. The full variable domain, its missing parts supplied by reference TRBV5-4 and TRBJ1-2, is ETGVTQSPTHLIKTRGQQVTLRCSSQSGHNTVSWYQQALGQGPQFIFQYYREEENGRGNFPPRFSGLQFPNYSSELNVNALELDDSALYLCASSLNNYGCTFGSGTRLTVV.